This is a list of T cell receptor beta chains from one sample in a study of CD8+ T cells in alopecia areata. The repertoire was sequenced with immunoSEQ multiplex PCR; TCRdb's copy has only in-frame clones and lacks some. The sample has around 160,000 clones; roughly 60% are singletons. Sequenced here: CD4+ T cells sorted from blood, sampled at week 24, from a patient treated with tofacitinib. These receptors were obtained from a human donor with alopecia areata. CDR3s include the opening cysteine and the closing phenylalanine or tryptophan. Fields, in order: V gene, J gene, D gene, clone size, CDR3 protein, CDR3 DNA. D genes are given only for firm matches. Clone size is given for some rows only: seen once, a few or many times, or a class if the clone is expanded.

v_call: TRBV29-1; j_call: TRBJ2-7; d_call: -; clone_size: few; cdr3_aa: CSVGDSWYEQYF; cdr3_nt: TGCAGCGTTGGTGATTCCTGGTACGAGCAGTACTTC
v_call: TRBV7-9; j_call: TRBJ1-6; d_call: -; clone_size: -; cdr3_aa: CASSLRPPLHPLHF; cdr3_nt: TGTGCCAGCAGCTTAAGGCCTCCACTCCACCCCCTCCACTTT
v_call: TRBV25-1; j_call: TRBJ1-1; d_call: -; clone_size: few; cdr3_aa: CASTGKNTEAFF; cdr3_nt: TGTGCCAGCACGGGGAAGAACACTGAAGCTTTCTTT
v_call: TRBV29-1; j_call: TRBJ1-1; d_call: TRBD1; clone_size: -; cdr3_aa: CSVDPQGMNTEAFF; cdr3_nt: TGCAGCGTTGACCCACAGGGGATGAACACTGAAGCTTTCTTT
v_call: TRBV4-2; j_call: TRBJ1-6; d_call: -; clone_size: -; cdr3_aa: CASSQDVSSYNSPLHF; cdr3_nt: TGTGCCAGCAGCCAAGATGTGAGCTCCTATAATTCACCCCTCCACTTT
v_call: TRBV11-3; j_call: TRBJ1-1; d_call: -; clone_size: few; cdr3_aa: CASSKRRAGDTEAFF; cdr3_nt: TGTGCCAGCAGCAAACGTCGTGCAGGGGACACTGAAGCTTTCTTT
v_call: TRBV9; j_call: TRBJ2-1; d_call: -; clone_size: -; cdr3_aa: CASSVDWRQGRFSYNEQFF; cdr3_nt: TGTGCCAGCAGCGTAGATTGGCGGCAGGGGAGGTTCTCCTACAATGAGCAGTTCTTC
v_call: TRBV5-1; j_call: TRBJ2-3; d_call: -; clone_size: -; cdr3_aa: CASSLADQISTDTQYF; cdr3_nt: TGCGCCAGCAGCTTGGCCGACCAAATTAGCACAGATACGCAGTATTTT
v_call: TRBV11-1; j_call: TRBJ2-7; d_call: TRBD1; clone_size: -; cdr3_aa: CASSGRTGVYEQYF; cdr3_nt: TGTGCCAGCAGTGGGCGGACAGGGGTTTACGAGCAGTACTTC
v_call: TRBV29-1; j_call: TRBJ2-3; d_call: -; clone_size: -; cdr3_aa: CSVSDTQYF; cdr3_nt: TGCAGCGTTTCAGATACGCAGTATTTT
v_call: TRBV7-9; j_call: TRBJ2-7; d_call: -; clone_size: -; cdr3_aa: CASSALTGRGSYEQYF; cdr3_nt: TGTGCCAGCAGCGCCTTAACAGGGAGGGGCTCCTACGAGCAGTACTTC
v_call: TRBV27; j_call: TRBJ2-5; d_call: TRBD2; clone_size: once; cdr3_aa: CASSLRGGPETQYF; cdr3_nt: TGTGCCAGCAGTTTACGGGGGGGCCCTGAGACCCAGTACTTC
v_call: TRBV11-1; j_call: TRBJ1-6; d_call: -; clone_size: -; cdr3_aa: CASSRGRKASPLHF; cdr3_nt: TGTGCCAGCAGCCGCGGACGTAAAGCTTCACCCCTCCACTTT
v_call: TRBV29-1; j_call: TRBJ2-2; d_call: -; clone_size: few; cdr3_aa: CSVARLGGELFF; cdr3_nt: TGCAGCGTCGCACGGTTGGGCGGGGAGCTGTTTTTT
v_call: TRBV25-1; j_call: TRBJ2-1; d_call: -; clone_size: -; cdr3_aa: CASSRGSSYNEQFF; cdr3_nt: TGTGCCAGCTCCCGGGGGAGCTCCTACAATGAGCAGTTCTTC
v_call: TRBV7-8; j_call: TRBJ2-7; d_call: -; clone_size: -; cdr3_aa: CASSSGRYEQYF; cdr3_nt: TGTGCCAGCAGCTCTGGTCGGTACGAGCAGTACTTC
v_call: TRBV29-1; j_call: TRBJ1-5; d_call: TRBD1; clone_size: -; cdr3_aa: CSVEGQVGQPQHF; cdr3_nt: TGCAGCGTTGAGGGACAGGTGGGTCAGCCCCAGCATTTT
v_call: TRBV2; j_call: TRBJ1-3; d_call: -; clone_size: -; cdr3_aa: CASQIPKSSGNTIYF; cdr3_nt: TGTGCCAGCCAGATCCCTAAATCCTCTGGAAACACCATATATTTT
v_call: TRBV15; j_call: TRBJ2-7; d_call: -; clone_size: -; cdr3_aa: CATSRDSSYEQYF; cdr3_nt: TGTGCCACCAGCAGGGACAGCTCCTACGAGCAGTACTTC
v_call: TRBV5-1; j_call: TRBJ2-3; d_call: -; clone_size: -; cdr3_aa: CASSSWGDITDTQYF; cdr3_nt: TGCGCCAGCAGCTCCTGGGGGGATATCACAGATACGCAGTATTTT
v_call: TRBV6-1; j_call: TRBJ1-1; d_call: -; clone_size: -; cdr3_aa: CASSEAGLEAFF; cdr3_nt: TGTGCCAGCAGTGAAGCAGGGCTGGAAGCTTTCTTT
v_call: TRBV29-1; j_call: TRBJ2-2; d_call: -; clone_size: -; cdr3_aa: CSVGAGTPNTGELFF; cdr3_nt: TGCAGCGTTGGGGCCGGGACACCGAACACCGGGGAGCTGTTTTTT
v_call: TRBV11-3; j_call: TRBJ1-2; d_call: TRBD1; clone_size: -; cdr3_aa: CASSPRGLQGGPNYGYTF; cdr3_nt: TGTGCCAGCAGTCCACGCGGCCTACAGGGGGGACCTAACTATGGCTACACCTTC
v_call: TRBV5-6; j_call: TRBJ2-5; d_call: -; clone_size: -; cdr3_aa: CASSPGQRMGETQYF; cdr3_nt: TGTGCCAGCAGCCCGGGACAACGAATGGGAGAGACCCAGTACTTC
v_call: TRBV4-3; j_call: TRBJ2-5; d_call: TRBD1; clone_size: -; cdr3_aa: CASSQGQGATETQYF; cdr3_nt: TGCGCCAGCAGCCAAGGACAGGGGGCAACGGAGACCCAGTACTTC
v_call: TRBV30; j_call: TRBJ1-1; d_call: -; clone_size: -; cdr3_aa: CAWIPVLRMNTEAFF; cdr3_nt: TGTGCCTGGATTCCCGTCCTCCGGATGAACACTGAAGCTTTCTTT
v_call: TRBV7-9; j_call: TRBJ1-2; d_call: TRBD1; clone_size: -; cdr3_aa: CASSDDRAGYTF; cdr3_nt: TGTGCCAGCAGCGACGACAGGGCTGGCTACACCTTC
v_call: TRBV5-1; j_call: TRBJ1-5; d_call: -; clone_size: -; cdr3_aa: CASSLEGVNQPQHF; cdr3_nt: TGCGCCAGCAGCTTGGAAGGGGTAAATCAGCCCCAGCATTTT
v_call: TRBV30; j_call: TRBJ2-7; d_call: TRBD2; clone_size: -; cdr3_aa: CAWRRPGGIYEQYF; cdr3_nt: TGTGCCTGGAGAAGGCCGGGGGGGATCTACGAGCAGTACTTC
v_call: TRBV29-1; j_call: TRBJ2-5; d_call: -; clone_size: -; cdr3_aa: CSLRRGVWETQYF; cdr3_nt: TGCAGCTTAAGAAGGGGAGTCTGGGAGACCCAGTACTTC
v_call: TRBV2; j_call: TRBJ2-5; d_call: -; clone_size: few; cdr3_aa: CASSALPGASQETQYF; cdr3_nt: TGTGCCAGCAGTGCTTTGCCGGGGGCTTCCCAAGAGACCCAGTACTTC
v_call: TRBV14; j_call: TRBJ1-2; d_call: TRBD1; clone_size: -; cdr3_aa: CASSQPGQGRGYTF; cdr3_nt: TGTGCCAGCAGCCAACCGGGACAGGGTAGGGGCTACACCTTC
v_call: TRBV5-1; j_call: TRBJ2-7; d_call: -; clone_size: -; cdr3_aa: CASSTTYEQYF; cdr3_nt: TGCGCCAGCAGCACAACATACGAGCAGTACTTC
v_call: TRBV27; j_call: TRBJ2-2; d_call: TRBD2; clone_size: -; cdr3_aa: CASSTGSGRAGELFF; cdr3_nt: TGTGCCAGCAGCACTGGGTCAGGGAGGGCCGGGGAGCTGTTTTTT
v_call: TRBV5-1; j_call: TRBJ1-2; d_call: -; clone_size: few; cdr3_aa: CASSLDRPESGYTF; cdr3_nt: TGCGCCAGCAGCTTGGACAGGCCTGAGTCGGGCTACACCTTC
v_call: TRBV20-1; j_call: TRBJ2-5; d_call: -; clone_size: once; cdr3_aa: CSARVPETQYF; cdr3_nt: TGCAGTGCTAGAGTACCAGAGACCCAGTACTTC
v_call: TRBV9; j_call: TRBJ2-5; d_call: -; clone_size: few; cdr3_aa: CASSVVGSRQETQYF; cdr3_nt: TGTGCCAGCAGCGTCGTGGGCAGTAGGCAAGAGACCCAGTACTTC
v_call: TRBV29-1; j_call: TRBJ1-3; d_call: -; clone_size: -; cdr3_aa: CSVEARHSGNTIYF; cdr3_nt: TGCAGCGTTGAGGCCCGTCACTCTGGAAACACCATATATTTT